The clone carrying this T cell receptor beta chain was seen a single time. This sample is part of a study of blood T cell repertoires in COVID-19. Study-level background: Sites across the United States, Italy and Spain contributed samples from acute and convalescent COVID-19. T cells, B-cell-depleted T cells, or PBMCs provided the cDNA or gDNA that served as material.

Produced via immunoSEQ multiplex PCR; TCRdb's table is partial and in-frame only. Of 200,000 to 250,000 clones in the sample, roughly 89% were seen once. The length of the CDR3 is 18 residues. The V gene end was trimmed by 4 bases and the J gene end by 5 bases; junction bases not matched to a gene: 16. Germline CDR1 and CDR2: SGHAT and FQNNGV. Sample: peripheral blood. The rearrangement uses TRBV11-2 and TRBJ2-3; 9 bases are a match to TRBD2. The clonotype originates from a man aged 60 to 69 who had recovered from COVID-19. The CDR3 region is CASSSNSPLAGLGDTQYF. CDR3 bases: TGTGCCAGCAGCTCAAATTCCCCTCTAGCGGGATTGGGAGATACGCAGTATTTT.